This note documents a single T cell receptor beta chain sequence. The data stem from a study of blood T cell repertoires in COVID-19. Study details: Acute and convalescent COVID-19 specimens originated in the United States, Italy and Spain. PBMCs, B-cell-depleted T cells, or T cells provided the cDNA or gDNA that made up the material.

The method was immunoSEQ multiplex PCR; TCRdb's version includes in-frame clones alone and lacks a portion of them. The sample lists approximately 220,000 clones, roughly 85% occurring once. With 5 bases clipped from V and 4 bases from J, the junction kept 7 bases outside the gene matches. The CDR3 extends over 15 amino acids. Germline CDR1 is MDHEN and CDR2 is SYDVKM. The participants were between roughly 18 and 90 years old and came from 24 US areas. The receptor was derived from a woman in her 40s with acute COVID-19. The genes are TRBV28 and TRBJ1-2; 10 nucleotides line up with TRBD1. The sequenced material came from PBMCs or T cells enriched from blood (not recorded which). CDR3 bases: TGTGCCAGCAGTCTTCCGACAGGGGGCGTCTATGGCTACACCTTC. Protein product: CASSLPTGGVYGYTF.